The rows below give T cell receptor beta chains drawn from one sample of a study of cytomegalovirus exposure and HLA in healthy donors. Generated by immunoSEQ multiplex PCR, the TCRdb table keeps only in-frame clones and is missing some. The sample records approximately 100,000 clones, approximately 93% being singletons. Sequencing was carried out using PBMCs. The receptors were sampled from a woman under 40 in good health and CMV-seropositive. The CDR3 runs from the conserved cysteine through the conserved F or W. The order of the fields is J gene, D gene, V gene, clone size, CDR3 DNA, CDR3 protein. The D gene is left open where the match is weak. Size tells how often a clone was seen (once, few, many) or the class of an expanded clone, and some rows leave it out.

TRBJ2-7 TRBD2 TRBV5-4 NA TGTGCCAGCAGCTGGGGGGGGAGGCTGGGATCCTACGAGCAGTACTTC CASSWGGRLGSYEQYF
TRBJ2-7 TRBD2 TRBV5-1 few TGCGCCAGCAGCTTGGTACTAGCGGGACACGAGCAGTACTTC CASSLVLAGHEQYF
TRBJ2-1 TRBD1 TRBV7-9 NA TGTGCCAGCAGTCCAAGACCGGGACAGGGGGCGCCAAGAAATGAGCAGTTCTTC CASSPRPGQGAPRNEQFF
TRBJ2-2 NA TRBV5-4 NA TGTGCCAGTGCTAGCGAGCCGATTTACACCGGGGAGCTGTTTTTT CASASEPIYTGELFF
TRBJ1-1 TRBD1 TRBV7-8 NA TGTGCCAGCAGCTCCTCACCGGACAGGTTAGCTTTCTTT CASSSSPDRLAFF
TRBJ2-5 TRBD1 TRBV7-2 NA TGTGCCAGCAGCTTAGTCGGGCAGGGGGCGAAGACCCAGTACTTC CASSLVGQGAKTQYF
TRBJ2-2 NA TRBV6-5 few TGTGCCAGCAGTAATAGCGGATCCGGGGAGCTGTTTTTT CASSNSGSGELFF
TRBJ1-5 TRBD1 TRBV18 NA TGTGCCAGCTCATACCGGACAGGCTATAGCAATCAGCCCCAGCATTTT CASSYRTGYSNQPQHF
TRBJ1-3 NA TRBV7-9 NA TGTGCCAGCAGCTTAAAATCAGCTATAGAGGTTTCTGGAAACACCATATATTTT CASSLKSAIEVSGNTIYF
TRBJ2-1 TRBD2 TRBV7-9 once TGTGCCAGCAGCCCACCTAGCGGTACGACTAGGCAGTTCTTC CASSPPSGTTRQFF
TRBJ2-2 NA TRBV7-8 NA TGTGCCAGCAGCGATAAGCAGGGACTCTCAAGGAGGACCGGGGAGCTGTTTTTT CASSDKQGLSRRTGELFF
TRBJ2-7 NA TRBV7-7 NA TGTGCCAGCAGCCCAGTCGACAGGTCCTACGAGCAGTACTTC CASSPVDRSYEQYF
TRBJ2-7 TRBD2 TRBV5-1 NA TGCGCCAGCAGCTCGACTAGCGAGACCTACGAGCAGTACTTC CASSSTSETYEQYF
TRBJ2-4 NA TRBV28 NA TGTGCCAGCAGTACCCGGGACAAAAACATTCAGTACTTC CASSTRDKNIQYF
TRBJ2-2 TRBD2 TRBV27 NA TGTGCCAGCAGTTTCGGACTAGCGGGAGGGCTGACCGGGGAGCTGTTTTTT CASSFGLAGGLTGELFF
TRBJ2-1 NA TRBV7-7 NA TGTGCCAGCAGCTTAGGGGAGGCGGGTGGGTACAATGAGCAGTTCTTC CASSLGEAGGYNEQFF
TRBJ2-3 NA TRBV30 NA TGTGCCTGGTCTCCACAGGGAGATACGCAGTATTTT CAWSPQGDTQYF
TRBJ2-7 NA TRBV4-1 NA TGCGCCAGCAGCCAACTAGCGCCCCGGCACTACGAGCAGTACTTC CASSQLAPRHYEQYF
TRBJ2-1 NA TRBV14 NA TGTGCCAGCAGCTACACCCCTGAGGGTGAGCAGTTCTTC CASSYTPEGEQFF
TRBJ2-7 TRBD2 TRBV11-2 NA TGTGCCAGCGGGACTAGCGGAGGCGAGCAGTACTTC CASGTSGGEQYF
TRBJ2-6 NA TRBV21-1 NA TGTGCCAGCAGTCCTCAGGGTCCTGGGGCCAACGTCCTGACTTTC CASSPQGPGANVLTF
TRBJ1-5 TRBD1 TRBV5-8 NA TGTGCCAGCAGACACTCCGGGACAGGGATCAATCAGCCCCAGCATTTT CASRHSGTGINQPQHF
TRBJ1-4 NA TRBV4-2 NA TGTGCCAGCAGCCTACAGGGTGAGGAGGAAAAACTGTTTTTT CASSLQGEEEKLFF
TRBJ2-7 TRBD1 TRBV5-4 NA TGTGCCAGCAGCTTGGATGACAGGGCTGAGGACCGAGGGGAGCAGTACTTC CASSLDDRAEDRGEQYF
TRBJ2-2 TRBD2 TRBV7-9 NA TGTGCCAGCAGCTTTAGCGGGAGGGATACGAACACCGGGGAGCTGTTTTTT CASSFSGRDTNTGELFF